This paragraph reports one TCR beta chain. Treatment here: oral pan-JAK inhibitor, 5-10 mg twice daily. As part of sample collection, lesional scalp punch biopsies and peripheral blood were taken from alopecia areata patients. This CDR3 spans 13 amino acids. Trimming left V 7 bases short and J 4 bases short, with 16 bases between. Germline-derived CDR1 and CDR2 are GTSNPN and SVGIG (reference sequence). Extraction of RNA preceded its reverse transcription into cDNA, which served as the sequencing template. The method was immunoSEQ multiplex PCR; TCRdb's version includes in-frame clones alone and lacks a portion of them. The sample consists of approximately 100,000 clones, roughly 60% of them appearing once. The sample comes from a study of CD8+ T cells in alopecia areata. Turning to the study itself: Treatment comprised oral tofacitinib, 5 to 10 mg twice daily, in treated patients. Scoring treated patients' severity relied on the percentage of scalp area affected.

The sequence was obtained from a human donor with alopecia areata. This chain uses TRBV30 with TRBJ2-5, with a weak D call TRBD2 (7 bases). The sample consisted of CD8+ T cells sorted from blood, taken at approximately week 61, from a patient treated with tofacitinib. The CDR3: CASGGGGGETQYF. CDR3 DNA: TGTGCCTCCGGAGGGGGGGGCGGAGAGACCCAGTACTTC.